These 24 T cell receptor beta chains were sequenced from one sample in a study of blood T cell repertoires in COVID-19. TCRdb's table, derived via immunoSEQ multiplex PCR, lists solely in-frame clones and lacks some. The data show roughly 44,000 clones, around nine tenths seen once. The sample was peripheral blood. These receptor sequences come from an elderly man with acute or convalescent COVID-19.

CDR3 nucleotide sequence: TGTGCCAGCAGCGCACAGGGAACCAATCAGCCCCAGCATTTT. It encodes CASSAQGTNQPQHF. The chain employs TRBV9 and TRBJ1-5; D is perhaps TRBD1 (6 bases). CDR1 SGDLS and CDR2 YYNGEE come from the germline V gene. The CDR3 is made up of 14 amino acids. Deletions cut 3 bases from V and 3 bases from J, with 10 bases between.

The chain carries TRBV30 and TRBJ1-6; 7 bases agree with TRBD1. Trimming took 4 bases from V and 3 from J; bases not matched to a gene: 0. Germline CDR1 GTSNPN, CDR2 SVGIG (reference sequence). CDR3 length equals 13 residues. CDR3 region: CAWTGGYNSPLHF. The CDR3 DNA follows: TGTGCCTGGACAGGGGGCTATAATTCACCCCTCCACTTT.

The CDR3: CASSEWGRDGYTF. Here the CDR3 DNA reads TGTGCCAGCAGTGAATGGGGGAGGGATGGCTACACCTTC. The chain is built from TRBV6-1 and TRBJ1-2; D possibly corresponds to TRBD1 (5 bases). Looked up from germline, CDR1 is MNHNS and CDR2 is SASEGT. The CDR3 is 13 amino acids. Trimming took off 2 bases at V and 6 bases at J, with 10 bases between the two ends.

This chain joins TRBV18 and TRBJ2-2; 9 positions agree with TRBD2. The CDR3 extends over 15 amino acids. V lost 6 bases to trimming and J lost 3 bases; unmatched junction nucleotides: 5. The V gene's germline CDR1 is KGHSH and CDR2 LQKENI. The CDR3 reads CASSGLAGYTGELFF. The DNA of the CDR3 is TGTGCCAGCTCGGGGCTAGCGGGATACACCGGGGAGCTGTTTTTT.

The chain links TRBV7-8 to TRBJ1-1, with D hard to call. The CDR3 is 14 amino acids. Germline V gene lookup returns CDR1 SGHVS and CDR2 FQNEAQ. The germline V and J ends were trimmed by 1 base and 0 bases, with 6 bases remaining between them. The CDR3 region is CASSLGYMNTEAFF. Written as DNA, the CDR3 is TGTGCCAGCAGCTTAGGCTATATGAACACTGAAGCTTTCTTT.

The chain carries TRBV18 and TRBJ2-7; D is unclear. Germline CDR1 KGHSH, CDR2 LQKENI. Trimming pared 3 bases from V and 2 bases from J, leaving 8 bases between. CDR3 size: 13 residues. DNA of the CDR3: TGTGCCAGCTCACCGACTCGAACCTACGAGCAGTACTTC. It yields the protein CASSPTRTYEQYF.

V and J are TRBV19 and TRBJ1-5; the match to TRBD1 covers 7 bases. Germline loops: CDR1 LNHDA, CDR2 SQIVND (reference sequence). The CDR3 contains 14 residues. V shed 5 bases and J 2 bases; nucleotides not matched to a gene: 3. The CDR3 DNA sequence: TGTGCCAGTAGTGGTACAGGGGGCAATCAGCCCCAGCATTTT. It yields the protein CASSGTGGNQPQHF.

The DNA for the CDR3 is TGCGCCAGCAGCTTGGACAGGGCCCTCTACGAGCAGTACTTC. Translation gives CASSLDRALYEQYF. The rearrangement joins TRBV5-1 to TRBJ2-7, with TRBD1 as a possible D gene (6 bases). Trimming left V 0 bases short and J 3 bases short, with 10 bases between. This CDR3 is built from 14 residues. CDR1 SGHRS and CDR2 YFSETQ come from the germline V gene.

Note on this clone: Other DNA variants within this sample encode the same CDR3. The V and J genes are TRBV14 and TRBJ2-3, with D perhaps TRBD1 (5 bases). V dropped 3 bases and J dropped 1 base, with 5 bases sitting between them. The CDR3 has 13 amino acids. Germline V gene lookup returns CDR1 SGHDN and CDR2 FVKESK. CDR3: CASSHRGTDTQYF. The CDR3 DNA reads as TGTGCCAGCAGCCACAGGGGCACAGATACGCAGTATTTT. Drawing the rest from reference TRBV14 and TRBJ2-3, the complete variable domain is EAGVTQFPSHSVIEKGQTVTLRCDPISGHDNLYWYRRVMGKEIKFLLHFVKESKQDESGMPNNRFLAERTGGTYSTLKVQPAELEDSGVYFCASSHRGTDTQYFGPGTRLTVL.

This clone was observed a few times. V gene TRBV20-1 combines with J gene TRBJ1-1, with no clear D. Trimming shortened V by 4 bases and J by 6 bases, and 9 bases separated the two germline ends. The CDR3 spans 11 residues. Per germline, CDR1 DFQATT and CDR2 SNEGSKA (reference sequence). The CDR3 nucleotides read TGCAGTGCTATACCGGGAGCTGAAGCTTTCTTT. Its translation is CSAIPGAEAFF.

The sample holds a few counts of this clone. This sequence joins TRBV28 and TRBJ1-1; 8 bases map to TRBD1. This CDR3 spans 16 amino acids. CDR1 and CDR2 (germline): MDHEN, SYDVKM. After removal of 8 bases from V and 3 bases from J, the junction contained 14 bases not matched to a gene. The CDR3 here is CASLPSGGLWDTEAFF. Here the CDR3 DNA reads TGTGCCAGCCTTCCCTCAGGGGGCTTGTGGGACACTGAAGCTTTCTTT.

The V gene is TRBV2, the J gene TRBJ1-4; TRBD1 might be the D (6 bases). The CDR3 sequence is 14 residues long. The V gene's germline CDR1 is SNHLY and CDR2 FYNNEI. V lost 7 bases to trimming and J lost 8 bases, with 17 bases between them. The CDR3 reads CASIGGAAGEKLFF. In DNA form, the CDR3 reads TGTGCCAGCATAGGGGGGGCCGCAGGGGAAAAACTGTTTTTT.

The chain combines TRBV19 with TRBJ1-5; no reliable D call. Trimming shortened V by 5 bases and J by 4 bases, and 15 bases separated the two germline ends. This CDR3 is built from 15 residues. Germline lookup yields CDR1 LNHDA and CDR2 SQIVND (reference sequence). In DNA form, the CDR3 reads TGTGCCAGTAGTTTGGGGAGTCAGTGGAATCAGCCCCAGCATTTT. Encoded protein: CASSLGSQWNQPQHF.

The V call is TRBV5-4, the J call TRBJ2-2; 10 bases are shared with TRBD2. The CDR3 sequence is 16 residues long. V gave up 4 bases and J gave up 3 bases; unmatched junction bases: 6. CDR1 and CDR2 (germline): SGHNT, YYREEE (reference sequence). The CDR3 loop reads CASSRRGTSDTGELFF. The CDR3, as DNA: TGTGCCAGCAGCCGTAGGGGGACTAGCGACACCGGGGAGCTGTTTTTT.

As regards this clone: This CDR3 is also generated by other DNA sequences in the sample. This chain joins TRBV18 and TRBJ2-6, with D perhaps matching TRBD2 (6 bases). Germline V gene sequence: CDR1 KGHSH, CDR2 LQKENI. The germline V and J ends were trimmed by 6 bases and 0 bases, with 12 bases remaining between them. The CDR3 is 16 amino acids. The CDR3 DNA reads as TGTGCCAGCTCCCCGGTGGGAGGCTCTGGGGCCAACGTCCTGACTTTC. Translation gives CASSPVGGSGANVLTF. Based on the CDR3 plus reference TRBV18 and TRBJ2-6, the full variable domain is NAGVMQNPRHLVRRRGQEARLRCSPMKGHSHVYWYRQLPEEGLKFMVYLQKENIIDESGMPKERFSAEFPKEGPSILRIQQVVRGDSAAYFCASSPVGGSGANVLTFGAGSRLTVL.

The V and J genes are TRBV28 and TRBJ1-5; 9 bases are a match to TRBD1. The CDR3 runs 15 residues. V was clipped by 7 bases and J by 6 bases; unmatched bases: 10. Germline V gene lookup returns CDR1 MDHEN and CDR2 SYDVKM. The CDR3 is CASTETDRGSQPQHF. The CDR3 DNA reads TGTGCCAGCACGGAGACCGACAGGGGGTCTCAGCCCCAGCATTTT.

The gene calls are TRBV5-6 and TRBJ2-3; 7 bases align to TRBD2. Germline CDR1 is SGHDT and CDR2 is YYEEEE. Trimming took 3 bases from V and 8 from J; bases not matched to a gene: 21. This CDR3 is 18 amino acids long. CDR3 DNA sequence: TGTGCCAGCAGCTCCACCTCCTGGGGACGGGGGGAATCCCCTACGCAGTATTTT. This sequence encodes CASSSTSWGRGESPTQYF. Full variable domain (remainder filled in from reference TRBV5-6 and TRBJ2-3): DAGVTQSPTHLIKTRGQQVTLRCSPKSGHDTVSWYQQALGQGPQFIFQYYEEEERQRGNFPDRFSGHQFPNYSSELNVNALLLGDSALYLCASSSTSWGRGESPTQYFGPGTRLTVL.

The chain links TRBV6-1 to TRBJ1-6; D remains unclear. V lost 0 bases to trimming and J lost 9 bases, with 15 bases between them. The CDR3 is 16 amino acids. CDR1 is MNHNS, CDR2 SASEGT, per germline. The CDR3 reads CASSEALLGSGSPLHF. The CDR3 DNA is TGTGCCAGCAGTGAAGCGCTCTTAGGCAGCGGTTCACCCCTCCACTTT.

The chain has TRBV13 and TRBJ1-2; the D is unclear. Germline V gene sequence: CDR1 PRHDT, CDR2 FYEKMQ (reference sequence). V was cut by 3 bases and J by 0 bases, with 17 bases left in between. The CDR3 consists of 17 residues. CDR3 sequence reads: CASSFYLGGSSNYGYTF. CDR3 in DNA: TGTGCCAGCAGCTTTTATCTTGGCGGCAGCTCTAACTATGGCTACACCTTC.

The rearrangement links TRBV9 to TRBJ2-7, with D tentatively TRBD1 (5 bases). CDR3 length: 14 amino acids. From germline, CDR1 is SGDLS and CDR2 YYNGEE. The V end lost 0 bases, the J end lost 2 bases, and 9 bases lay between the germline ends. The CDR3: CASSVGQSTYEQYF. In DNA form, the CDR3 reads TGTGCCAGCAGCGTAGGACAGTCAACCTACGAGCAGTACTTC.

V and J are TRBV28 and TRBJ2-1, with TRBD2 matching 8 bases. Germline CDR1 MDHEN, CDR2 SYDVKM. With V trimmed by 6 bases and J by 2 bases, 3 bases remained unmatched. This CDR3 is 14 amino acids long. The CDR3 protein is CASRPGGAYNEQFF. CDR3 nucleotide sequence: TGTGCCAGCAGGCCGGGGGGGGCCTACAATGAGCAGTTCTTC.

The chain combines TRBV6-8 with TRBJ1-4, with 8 bases that match TRBD1. CDR1 is MNHGY and CDR2 is SAAAGT in the germline V gene. The CDR3 totals 15 residues. V lost 2 bases and J lost 4; bases outside the gene matches: 3. The CDR3 reads CASSYPDRDNEKLFF. CDR3 nucleotide sequence: TGTGCCAGCAGTTACCCGGACAGGGATAATGAAAAACTGTTTTTT.

The CDR3 DNA reads as TGTGCCCGAACCGCGGGCTGGTCCCCCTGCGTCTACGAGCAGTACTTC. Amino acid sequence: CARTAGWSPCVYEQYF. J is TRBJ2-7 and V is TRBV27, with a tentative D call TRBD2 (5 bases). Trimming took 11 bases from V and 3 from J, leaving 26 bases between them. The germline V gene encodes CDR1 MNHEY and CDR2 SMNVEV (reference sequence). This CDR3 contains 16 residues.

The genes are TRBV19 and TRBJ1-6; 8 positions match TRBD1. CDR1 is LNHDA and CDR2 is SQIVND in the germline V gene (reference sequence). V was clipped by 3 bases and J by 6 bases; unmatched bases: 7. The CDR3 consists of 16 residues. In nucleotides, the CDR3 is TGTGCCAGTAGTATCGGGCCAGGGGGCTTTAATTCACCCCTCCACTTT. Translating gives CASSIGPGGFNSPLHF.